The next 27 T cell receptor beta chains were all read from a single sample in a study of blood T cell repertoires in COVID-19. Only in-frame clones appear in the TCRdb table, and some are missing; sequencing was by immunoSEQ multiplex PCR. The table has tens of thousands of clones, around 82% seen once. The sample consisted of peripheral blood. The source of these receptors is an elderly man with COVID-19, enrolled during active disease.

The chain employs TRBV5-6 and TRBJ1-2; tentative D call: TRBD1 (6 bases). CDR1 is SGHDT, CDR2 YYEEEE, per germline. The CDR3 spans 15 residues. Trimming cost V 0 bases and J 2 bases, with 11 bases left between them. Written as DNA, the CDR3 is TGTGCCAGCAGCTTGGTGGGGGCGCAAAACTATGGCTACACCTTC. Protein: CASSLVGAQNYGYTF.

This chain joins TRBV3-1 (or the pseudogene TRBV3-2) and TRBJ1-6, with 9 bases matching TRBD1. The CDR3 covers 14 residues. Germline values: CDR1 LGHDT, CDR2 YNNKEL (reference sequence). V lost 4 bases and J lost 7; bases outside the gene matches: 2. CDR3 coding DNA: TGTGCCAGCAGCCGACAGGGGGGGAATTCACCCCTCCACTTT. This encodes CASSRQGGNSPLHF.

The CDR3 sequence is CASSSNSPLHF. The CDR3 nucleotides are TGTGCCAGCAGCAGTAATTCACCCCTCCACTTT. V gene TRBV2 combines with J gene TRBJ1-6; D is undetermined. V was trimmed by 6 bases and J by 6 bases, leaving 3 bases between them. Looked up from germline, CDR1 is SNHLY and CDR2 is FYNNEI. The CDR3 consists of 11 residues. Full variable domain (rest looked up from reference TRBV2 and TRBJ1-6): EPEVTQTPSHQVTQMGQEVILRCVPISNHLYFYWYRQILGQKVEFLVSFYNNEISEKSEIFDDQFSVERPDGSNFTLKIRSTKLEDSAMYFCASSSNSPLHFGNGTRLTVT.

This chain uses TRBV6-5 with TRBJ1-1; unclear D gene. The length of the CDR3 is 14 residues. Germline-derived CDR1 and CDR2 are MNHEY and SVGAGI. With 2 bases removed from V and 0 bases from J, the gap between germline ends came to 7 bases. The CDR3 sequence is CASSYEELNTEAFF. The CDR3 bases are TGTGCCAGCAGTTACGAGGAGCTGAACACTGAAGCTTTCTTT.

This clone occurred a few times. J is TRBJ2-1 and V is TRBV6-6; 10 bases are a match to TRBD1. Germline loops: CDR1 MNHNY, CDR2 SVGAGI (reference sequence). The V and J ends lost 8 bases and 6 bases, in that order; junction bases with no gene match: 13. The CDR3 is 16 amino acids. The CDR3 bases are TGTGCCAGCCACCCTCCCCCGGGACAGGGGATCAATGAGCAGTTCTTC. The encoded protein is CASHPPPGQGINEQFF.

The V gene is TRBV21-1, the J gene TRBJ2-7; whether TRBD2, the table's D call, matches the DNA was not checked. TRBV21-1 is described as a pseudogene. There are 14 residues in the CDR3. CDR3: CAIYLLVGGYEQYF. In DNA, the CDR3 is TGTGCCATTTACCTCCTTGTCGGGGGTTACGAGCAGTACTTC.

In its sample, this clone was seen once. The chain combines TRBV5-6 with TRBJ1-1; 7 bases fit TRBD1. CDR3 size: 14 residues. After removal of 5 bases from V and 3 bases from J, the junction contained 7 bases not matched to a gene. Germline V lookup: CDR1 SGHDT, CDR2 YYEEEE. In nucleotides, the CDR3 is TGTGCCAGCAGGGTGGGACAGAGGTACACTGAAGCTTTCTTT. This encodes CASRVGQRYTEAFF.

This chain connects TRBV24-1 to TRBJ2-3, with 10 positions matching TRBD2. V shed 5 bases, J shed 5 bases, and the junction held 3 bases outside the gene matches. The CDR3 consists of 14 residues. Germline V gene sequence: CDR1 KGHDR, CDR2 SFDVKD. The CDR3 protein is CATSGAGGVDTQYF. CDR3 nucleotide sequence: TGTGCCACCAGTGGAGCGGGAGGGGTAGATACGCAGTATTTT.

J is TRBJ2-7 and V is TRBV19, with D possibly being TRBD1 (7 bases). CDR1 LNHDA and CDR2 SQIVND come from the germline V gene (reference sequence). The CDR3 totals 13 residues. V was cut by 7 bases and J by 3 bases, with 13 bases left in between. The CDR3 DNA reads as TGTGCCAGTAAGGGCCAGGGGGGCTACGAGCAGTACTTC. Its protein is CASKGQGGYEQYF.

V and J are TRBV3-1 (or the pseudogene TRBV3-2) and TRBJ1-6, with TRBD1 matching over 10 bases. Looked up from germline, CDR1 is LGHDT and CDR2 is YNNKEL (reference sequence). Trimming took 3 bases from V and 8 from J; bases not matched to a gene: 7. CDR3 size: 16 residues. CDR3 sequence: CASSHPPGQGHSPLHF. For the CDR3, the DNA is TGTGCCAGCAGCCACCCCCCGGGACAGGGGCATTCACCCCTCCACTTT.

The CDR3 sequence: CSVAGSAYGYTF. The DNA for the CDR3 is TGCAGCGTTGCCGGCAGCGCCTATGGCTACACCTTC. The chain is built from TRBV29-1 and TRBJ1-2; D gene uncertain. Germline lookup yields CDR1 SQVTM and CDR2 ANQGSEA. Trimming cost V 4 bases and J 4 bases, with 10 bases left between them. This CDR3 has 12 amino acids.

The J gene is TRBJ1-1, the V gene TRBV2; 8 positions match TRBD1. CDR1 is SNHLY and CDR2 is FYNNEI in the germline V gene. This CDR3 spans 14 amino acids. After removal of 4 bases from V and 4 bases from J, the junction contained 5 bases not matched to a gene. In nucleotides, the CDR3 is TGTGCCAGCAGTGTACAGGGGGAGGTCACTGAAGCTTTCTTT. Translating gives CASSVQGEVTEAFF. Together with reference TRBV2 and TRBJ1-1, the CDR3 gives the full variable domain: EPEVTQTPSHQVTQMGQEVILRCVPISNHLYFYWYRQILGQKVEFLVSFYNNEISEKSEIFDDQFSVERPDGSNFTLKIRSTKLEDSAMYFCASSVQGEVTEAFFGQGTRLTVV.

The chain is built from TRBV6-1 and TRBJ1-4, with TRBD1 identical over 10 bases. J gave up 8 bases and V 3 bases, and 9 bases lay outside the gene matches. CDR3 length: 16 residues. Germline V gene data show CDR1 as MNHNS and CDR2 as SASEGT. This CDR3 reads CASSETGGVFNEKLFF. The CDR3 DNA reads TGTGCCAGCAGTGAGACAGGGGGCGTATTTAACGAAAAACTGTTTTTT.

The rearrangement uses TRBV3-1 (or the pseudogene TRBV3-2) and TRBJ1-1; D uncertain. This CDR3 is built from 14 residues. Germline values: CDR1 LGHDT, CDR2 YNNKEL (reference sequence). The V end lost 0 bases, the J end lost 0 bases, and 5 bases lay between the germline ends. CDR3 sequence reads: CASSQDPVNTEAFF. The CDR3 DNA is TGTGCCAGCAGCCAAGACCCAGTGAACACTGAAGCTTTCTTT.

The rearrangement uses TRBV21-1 and TRBJ1-1; TRBD1, the D gene given by the table, was not confirmed from the DNA. TRBV21-1 is a listed pseudogene. The CDR3 runs to 12 residues. CDR3 in amino acids: CASSKVNRTAFF. The CDR3 DNA follows: TGTGCCAGCAGCAAAGTGAACAGAACAGCTTTCTTT.

In this sample, this clone turned up a few times. This chain uses TRBV7-3 with TRBJ1-5, with 8 nucleotides matching TRBD1. The CDR3 covers 15 residues. Germline trimming cut 0 bases from V and 2 bases from J; bases unmatched to any gene: 0. Germline V gene sequence: CDR1 SGHTA, CDR2 FQGTGA. The CDR3 nucleotides read TGTGCCAGCAGCTTAACGGGACAGGGCAATCAGCCCCAGCATTTT. Protein: CASSLTGQGNQPQHF. Complete variable domain (other parts from reference TRBV7-3 and TRBJ1-5): GAGVSQTPSNKVTEKGKYVELRCDPISGHTALYWYRQSLGQGPEFLIYFQGTGAADDSGLPNDRFFAVRPEGSVSTLKIQRTERGDSAVYLCASSLTGQGNQPQHFGDGTRLSIL.

The rearrangement uses TRBV4-1 and TRBJ2-1; TRBD2 might be the D (6 bases). V was cut by 0 bases and J by 7 bases, with 19 bases left in between. The CDR3 has 17 residues. CDR1 is MGHRA and CDR2 is YSYEKL in the germline V gene. The CDR3 sequence is CASSQDIATRILNEQFF. The CDR3 coding sequence is TGCGCCAGCAGCCAAGATATTGCGACTAGGATCTTAAATGAGCAGTTCTTC.

The chain combines TRBV12-3 or TRBV12-4 with TRBJ1-2; 8 nucleotides align to TRBD1. V trimming: 5 bases; J trimming: 7 bases; junction bases outside the gene matches: 6. This CDR3 spans 13 amino acids. CDR3 region: CASSVQGAGGYTF. CDR3 nucleotide sequence: TGTGCCAGCAGTGTGCAGGGGGCAGGTGGCTACACCTTC.

The V gene is TRBV6-2 or TRBV6-3, the J gene TRBJ2-7, with TRBD1 identical over 9 bases. Trimming removed 5 bases from V and 1 base from J; junction bases left unmatched: 9. The CDR3 contains 16 residues. Germline assignment: CDR1 MNHEY and CDR2 SVGEGT. The DNA for the CDR3 is TGTGCCAGCAGTCTAACAGGGGGCGCCGGGTCCTACGAGCAGTACTTC. Amino acids: CASSLTGGAGSYEQYF.

This chain joins TRBV19 and TRBJ1-2; 8 nucleotides agree with TRBD1. The J segment lost 0 bases and the V segment lost 1 base, leaving 13 bases of the junction unmatched. There are 19 residues in the CDR3. Germline CDR1 is LNHDA and CDR2 is SQIVND (reference sequence). This CDR3 reads CASSIARHTGGEPNYGYTF. The CDR3 DNA sequence: TGTGCCAGTAGTATAGCCAGACACACAGGGGGAGAACCTAACTATGGCTACACCTTC.

The chain carries TRBV5-1 and TRBJ1-4; the match to TRBD1 covers 8 bases. The CDR3 loop spans 16 amino acids. Unmatched junction bases numbered 10, after V lost 1 base and J lost 8 bases. Germline lookup yields CDR1 SGHRS and CDR2 YFSETQ. CDR3 sequence (DNA): TGCGCCAGCAGCTTGTCTCCGGGACAGGCGGGGGAAAAACTGTTTTTT. Translating gives CASSLSPGQAGEKLFF.

V is TRBV19 and J is TRBJ1-5, with 7 bases aligning to TRBD1. CDR1 is LNHDA and CDR2 is SQIVND in the germline V gene (reference sequence). The CDR3 contains 14 residues. The junction had 3 bases not matched to a gene; V was cut back by 1 base and J by 6 bases. CDR3 sequence: CASSIAGGSQPQHF. Written as DNA, the CDR3 is TGTGCCAGTAGTATAGCAGGGGGAAGTCAGCCCCAGCATTTT.

This clone has a single count. This chain joins TRBV7-9 and TRBJ2-5; 9 bases fit TRBD2. The CDR3 spans 14 residues. CDR1 and CDR2 from the germline V gene are SEHNR and FQNEAQ (reference sequence). V trimming: 4 bases; J trimming: 3 bases; junction bases outside the gene matches: 3. The CDR3 sequence is CASSSTSGKETQYF. The CDR3 bases are TGTGCCAGCAGCTCGACTAGCGGAAAAGAGACCCAGTACTTC.

V gene TRBV27 combines with J gene TRBJ2-1, with 12 bases that match TRBD2. The germline V gene has CDR1 MNHEY and CDR2 SMNVEV (reference sequence). V lost 5 bases, J lost 2 bases, and 4 bases stayed unmatched. The CDR3 extends over 16 amino acids. The CDR3 DNA sequence: TGTGCCAGCAGTCCGCCTAGCGGGGGGGCCTACAATGAGCAGTTCTTC. Translated, it gives CASSPPSGGAYNEQFF.

The chain links TRBV4-1 to TRBJ2-2; 7 bases line up with TRBD1. The CDR3 is 18 residues long. The germline V gene encodes CDR1 MGHRA and CDR2 YSYEKL. With V trimmed by 1 base and J by 5 bases, 13 bases remained unmatched. DNA for the CDR3: TGCGCCAGCAGCCAAGGGATAACGAGGACAGGAGGTACCGGGGAGCTGTTTTTT. Translation: CASSQGITRTGGTGELFF.

This clone has a single count. The chain is built from TRBV30 and TRBJ1-1; TRBD1 matches 7 bases. V lost 2 bases to trimming and J lost 0 bases; unmatched junction nucleotides: 3. Germline V lookup: CDR1 GTSNPN, CDR2 SVGIG (reference sequence). The CDR3 length is 14 residues. The chain's CDR3 is CAWSMDRLNTEAFF. DNA of the CDR3: TGTGCCTGGAGTATGGACAGGTTGAACACTGAAGCTTTCTTT.

The rearrangement joins TRBV29-1 to TRBJ2-7, with D hard to call. This CDR3 is built from 12 residues. Germline lookup yields CDR1 SQVTM and CDR2 ANQGSEA. V dropped 4 bases and J dropped 2 bases, with 9 bases sitting between them. This CDR3 reads CSVGAGPYEQYV. The CDR3 nucleotides read TGCAGCGTTGGAGCCGGTCCCTACGAGCAGTACGTC.